This T cell receptor beta chain originates from a study of T cells after yellow fever vaccination. Overall study results and limits: Weaker in magnitude, the secondary response showed a faster peak on day 5 versus 15.

This CDR3 has 12 amino acids. The V and J ends lost 4 bases and 5 bases respectively, with 8 bases between them. Germline CDR1 and CDR2: ENHRY and SYGVKD. This clonotype was observed a handful of times. The antigen remains unidentified. A 5'RACE template-switching step, the method used to make TCR cDNA, added a universal primer site and UMIs. TCRdb re-derived calls from the 5' RACE reads in MiXCR, one entry per CDR3 protein. Altogether under 250,000 distinct CDR3 sequences are present, approximately 3.2% being singletons, with the ten largest covering 3.2%. The TCR sequence derives from a man younger than 30 who received the YFV17D yellow fever vaccine. The sequences come from CD4+ T cells sorted from PBMCs, collected 10 days after the yellow fever booster vaccination. The chain links TRBV10-3 to TRBJ2-5; D tentatively fits TRBD1 or TRBD2 (6 bases each). This chain's CDR3 is CAISGGGETQYF. Written as DNA, the CDR3 is TGTGCCATCAGTGGAGGGGGGGAGACCCAGTACTTC.